This T cell receptor (beta chain) comes out of a study of response to subunit inactivated influenza vaccine. The CDR3 consists of 15 residues. The V end lost 5 bases, the J end lost 8 bases, and 18 bases lay between the germline ends. Germline CDR1 is SEHNR and CDR2 is FQNEAQ (reference sequence). TCRdb re-analysed the RT-PCR reads in MiXCR, keeping a single row per CDR3 protein. The sample records roughly 760,000 distinct CDR3 sequences, 21% being singletons. This material consisted of PBMCs from blood, taken around 5 days after vaccination. This sequence joins TRBV7-9 and TRBJ1-4; D remains unclear. This TCR derives from a man over 45 who received an inactivated influenza vaccine. The CDR3 DNA sequence: TGTGCCAGCAGCGTATTCGTGGAAGTCGGCGAAAAACTGTTTTTT. Its translation: CASSVFVEVGEKLFF.